This TCR beta chain is drawn from a study of T-cell memory formation after mild COVID-19 (dated by TCRdb to the early 2020s). Broadly, across the study: TCR sequence clusters from the two donors were found to be largely donor specific. In a couple of donors, T-cell clones that expanded and contracted after mild COVID-19 were followed by sequencing TCRalpha and TCRbeta repertoires longitudinally. The cohort comprised two young, previously healthy adult volunteers, one female and one male.

About this clonotype itself: The antigen it binds to is not known. At one end, the junction sequence differs from germline, possibly due to a read error.

The sequencer was an Illumina NovaSeq 6000. cDNA libraries for TCRalpha and TCRbeta were prepared by 5'RACE using constant-segment primers, with sample barcodes and unique molecular identifiers added. Trizol reagent was used to extract RNA from every sample. Library amplification was performed in two PCR steps, and a second sample barcode and Illumina TruSeq adapters were introduced in the second step. The libraries were sequenced on an Illumina NovaSeq using 2 x 150 bp paired-end reads. The study's processing was this. With migec v1.2.7, reads were demultiplexed and then collapsed into UMI-guided consensus sequences. Using mixcr v2.1.11, UMI consensuses were aligned to TRA and TRB V and J templates and then assembled into clonotypes. Expanded or contracted clonotypes were those called significant by both edgeR and NoisET, with noise models trained on biological replicates. edgeR calls used a false discovery rate-adjusted p below 0.01 and a log2 fold-change threshold of 1. PCA with hierarchical clustering of max-normalized trajectories of the 1000 most abundant clonotypes was used as exploratory dynamics analysis. Separately sequenced CD4+ and CD8+ repertoires were used to assign a CD4 or CD8 phenotype to each responding clone. In TCRdb, the public reads were trimmed at Q25 with fastp and aligned with MiXCR, with productive beta chains retained. Rows are unified per CDR3 protein, each entry keeping the most common DNA and genes. In this record, the V and J calls reflect TCRdb's handling and not the investigators' own analysis. This sample gives hundreds of thousands of distinct CDR3 sequences in total; about 17% of them show up just once. The top ten clones comprise 20% to 25% of the sample.

Beyond this particular receptor, the publication reports: Only two mild cases were covered by the study, and larger cohorts that include severe cases with pre-infection samples were considered necessary. The second-wave clones that peaked on day 37 were not confirmed to be SARS-CoV-2 specific. Clones that contracted from day 15 to 85 showed balanced CD4/CD8 phenotypes, whereas a second wave of clones that expanded from day 15 to 37 leaned towards CD4+. Contracting CD4+ clones appeared mostly in the CM and EM memory subsets, whereas CD8+ clones were enriched in EMRA. Some responding clones were found in pre-infection memory, which suggests that pre-existing cross-reactive memory T cells took part in the SARS-CoV-2 response.

The CDR3 spans 16 residues, from the cysteine through the phenylalanine. Kept here is only the CDR3 DNA, which spans 48 bases and is read in frame from base 1. From the germline V gene, CDR1 is SGHAT and CDR2 is FQNNGV. PBMCs were isolated by Ficoll-Paque density gradient centrifugation. Sequenced: PBMCs or a T cell subset sorted from them (not recorded which). The sequence joins TRBV11-2 to TRBJ2-5, with 8 bases aligning to TRBD2. This sequence originates from a young man who had mild COVID-19 (a few samples of this study predate the infection). The sample titles of this study are shuffled in the database, so cell type and time point are left out; the donor was told from shared clones. The CDR3 protein: CASSLDAGTRSETQYF. The nucleotide sequence reads as follows: TGTGCCAGCAGCCTAGATGCCGGGACTAGGAGTGAGACCCAGTACTTC.